These T cell receptor beta chains were read from a single sample in a study of shared clonotypes between healthy human individuals. Using immunoSEQ multiplex PCR, the repertoire was profiled, and TCRdb retains in-frame clones only, with some absent. There are 550,000 to 800,000 clones in the sample; less than 85% occur only once, and approximately 1.6% lies in the top ten. Sequences were obtained from memory CD4+ T cells sorted from blood. The receptors here all came from a woman aged 25 to 45 in good health. The CDR3 runs from the conserved cysteine through the conserved F or W. D genes are given only for firm matches. Rows give clone size only sometimes, using once, few, many, or a class for an expanded clone.

>TRBJ1-1|TRBV29-1|NA|NA
TGCAGCGTCCAGCAACAGGAGGGGGACACTGAAGCTTTCTTT
CSVQQQEGDTEAFF
>TRBJ2-3|TRBV10-1|NA|NA
TGCGCCAGCAGTGCCATACCCGAGGGGCTTACGCAGTATTTT
CASSAIPEGLTQYF
>TRBJ2-5|TRBV7-9|TRBD2|NA
TGTGCCAGCAGCTCACTAGCGGGAGGGGAGACCCAGTACTTC
CASSSLAGGETQYF
>TRBJ2-7|TRBV19|TRBD1|NA
TGTGCCAGTAGTATAGTGGCAGGGGGTCCCTACGAGCAGTACTTC
CASSIVAGGPYEQYF
>TRBJ2-1|TRBV19|NA|NA
TGTGCCAGTAGTCCTCGCATATCGGATGAGCAGTTCTTC
CASSPRISDEQFF
>TRBJ1-1|TRBV11-2|TRBD1|NA
TGTGCCAGCAGCTTGAGGGCCGCGGGACAGAACACTGAAGTTTTCTTT
CASSLRAAGQNTEVFF
>TRBJ2-3|TRBV2|TRBD2|NA
TGTGCCAGCAGTGTATCCGGGACTAGTGGCGCAGATACGCAGTATTTT
CASSVSGTSGADTQYF
>TRBJ1-2|TRBV28|NA|NA
TGTGCCAGCAGTGTGGGCCAGCGGGGCTACACCTTC
CASSVGQRGYTF
>TRBJ1-5|TRBV6-5|NA|NA
TGTGCCAGCAGTTACGGCAGGGGAGGCAATCAGCCCCAGCATTTT
CASSYGRGGNQPQHF
>TRBJ1-4|TRBV27|TRBD1|NA
TGTGCCAGCAGTTTCAGGGGGGAAAAACTGTTTTTT
CASSFRGEKLFF
>TRBJ2-1|TRBV5-1|TRBD2|NA
TGCGCCAGTAATACTGGGACTAGCGGGAGGACGGGTGAGCAGTTCTTC
CASNTGTSGRTGEQFF
>TRBJ1-4|TRBV10-3|TRBD1|NA
TGTGCCATCAGTCCGACAGGGTTTCGTGGTAATGAAAAACTGTTTTTT
CAISPTGFRGNEKLFF
>TRBJ1-4|TRBV19|NA|NA
TGTGCCAGTAGTATCGGCCAGGGCGGACCTAATGAAAAACTGTTTTTT
CASSIGQGGPNEKLFF
>TRBJ2-7|TRBV7-2|TRBD2|NA
TGTGCCAGCAGCTTAGCGGGCGGGAGCTCCTACGAGCAGTACTTC
CASSLAGGSSYEQYF
>TRBJ2-1|TRBV6-1|NA|NA
TGTGCCAGCGATCGGGGGGCCGAGTACAATGAGCAGTTCTTC
CASDRGAEYNEQFF
>TRBJ2-7|TRBV4-2|NA|NA
TGTGCCAGCAGCCAAGAACCGAGTTCCTACGAGCAGTACTTC
CASSQEPSSYEQYF
>TRBJ2-7|TRBV10-3|TRBD2|NA
TGTGCCATCAGCAGCGGGAGTTCCTCTCTCGAGCAGTACTTC
CAISSGSSSLEQYF
>TRBJ1-2|TRBV29-1|NA|NA
TGCAGCGTTGTGCCAGGAGGATATGGCTACACCTTC
CSVVPGGYGYTF
>TRBJ1-2|TRBV7-9|TRBD1|NA
TGTGCCAGCAGGATCCAAGGGGACAGCTATGGCTACACCTTC
CASRIQGDSYGYTF
>TRBJ2-3|TRBV9|TRBD2|NA
TGTGCCAGCAGCAGTAGTTGGCTAGCGGGAGGTAGCACAGATACGCAGTATTTT
CASSSSWLAGGSTDTQYF
>TRBJ2-2|TRBV30|NA|NA
TGTGCCTTGGCTGGGACGGATTTGTCCGGGGAGCTGTTTTTT
CALAGTDLSGELFF
>TRBJ2-7|TRBV6-5|TRBD1|NA
TGTGCCAGCAGTCCCCCGGGACAGGGGGCTTACGAGCAGTACTTC
CASSPPGQGAYEQYF
>TRBJ2-3|TRBV28|NA|NA
TGTGCCAGCAGTCTTAAGTCGGCCACAAATACGCAGTATTTT
CASSLKSATNTQYF
>TRBJ2-5|TRBV18|NA|NA
TGTGCCAGCTCACCATTGGGACTGACGTACCAAGAGACCCAGTACTTC
CASSPLGLTYQETQYF
>TRBJ2-1|TRBV27|TRBD1|NA
TGTGCCAGCAGTTCCCAGGACAGGGTCACTGAGCAGTTCTTC
CASSSQDRVTEQFF
>TRBJ2-7|TRBV25-1|NA|NA
TGTGCCAGCAGTGACAGGAACCACGAGCAGTACTTC
CASSDRNHEQYF
>TRBJ1-2|TRBV5-8|TRBD1|NA
TGTGCCAGCAGCTATCGTCCGGGACAGGGATCCCATGGCTACACCTTC
CASSYRPGQGSHGYTF
>TRBJ2-5|TRBV25-1|NA|NA
TGTGCCAGCGGAGCCGGACCCCTCGACGGCCAAGAGACCCAGTACTTC
CASGAGPLDGQETQYF
>TRBJ1-5|TRBV25-1|NA|few
TGTGCCAGCAGTGAAGGGCAGCTTAATCAGCCCCAGCATTTT
CASSEGQLNQPQHF
>TRBJ2-7|TRBV28|TRBD2|NA
TGTGCCAGCAGTTCCCTCGCGGGACTAGCGGGAGGCGGTAAGCAGTACTTC
CASSSLAGLAGGGKQYF
>TRBJ2-2|TRBV7-9|NA|NA
TGTGCCAGCAGCTTAGGAGTGACTACTGGGGAGCTGTTTTTT
CASSLGVTTGELFF
>TRBJ2-7|TRBV9|TRBD2|NA
TGTGCCAGCAGCGTAGGCTTAGCGGGAGGGCCCTACGAGCAGTACTTC
CASSVGLAGGPYEQYF
>TRBJ2-3|TRBV28|TRBD2|NA
TGTGCCAGCAGTTCAAGCGGGAGATTGACAGATACGCAGTATTTT
CASSSSGRLTDTQYF
>TRBJ2-7|TRBV15|TRBD2|once
TGTGCCACCAGCAGAGAGGGACTACTAACCTACGAGCAGTACTTC
CATSREGLLTYEQYF
>TRBJ2-5|TRBV7-9|NA|NA
TGTGCCAGCAGCTTGAACGGGTACCAAGAGACCCAGTACTTC
CASSLNGYQETQYF
>TRBJ2-1|TRBV28|TRBD1|NA
TGTGCCAGCAGTCCAAGACTCCAGGGGGCGCGTAATGAGCAGTTCTTC
CASSPRLQGARNEQFF
>TRBJ2-1|TRBV18|TRBD2|NA
TGTGCCAGCTCACCTCCGGGCGGGAGGGCCTACAATGAGCAGTTCTTC
CASSPPGGRAYNEQFF
>TRBJ2-6|TRBV5-1|NA|few
TGCGCCAGCAGACTGGGGGTTTTGACTGGGGCCAACGTCCTGACTTTC
CASRLGVLTGANVLTF
>TRBJ1-5|TRBV27|NA|few
TGTGCCAGCAGGGCTCAAAAGGGGAGCAATCAGCCCCAGCATTTT
CASRAQKGSNQPQHF
>TRBJ2-7|TRBV28|NA|NA
TGTGCCTCCCAGGGGGGGCGAGTTCCCTACGAGCAGTACTTC
CASQGGRVPYEQYF
>TRBJ1-2|TRBV4-1|NA|few
TGCGCCAGCAGCCAAGATGGGACCCTCTATGGCTACACCTTC
CASSQDGTLYGYTF
>TRBJ2-1|TRBV19|NA|NA
TGTGCCAGTAGTATAAACGGCGGGTACTACAATGAGCAGTTCTTC
CASSINGGYYNEQFF
>TRBJ2-6|TRBV28|NA|NA
TGTGCCAGCAGTCCGGGCCTTCTAAGCTCTGGGGCCAACGTCCTGACTTTC
CASSPGLLSSGANVLTF
>TRBJ2-5|TRBV5-1|TRBD1|NA
TGCGCCAGCAGCCCGGACAGGGCCAAAGAGACCCAGTACTTC
CASSPDRAKETQYF
>TRBJ1-3|TRBV6-5|TRBD1|NA
TGTGCCAGCAGTTGGACAGGGGGCTCCCTTGGAAACACCATATATTTT
CASSWTGGSLGNTIYF
>TRBJ2-1|TRBV5-1|TRBD2|NA
TGCGCCAGCAGCCCCGGGGCTAGCGGTTACTCCTACAATGAGCAGTTCTTC
CASSPGASGYSYNEQFF
>TRBJ2-1|TRBV12-5|TRBD1|NA
TGTGCTAGTGGTTTGATAGTAGGGACAGGTCAGGGCTTTAAGGAGCAGTTCTTC
CASGLIVGTGQGFKEQFF
>TRBJ2-5|TRBV11-2|TRBD2|many
TGTGCCAGCACCAGACTAGCGGGCCGGCCTCAAGAGACCCAGTACTTC
CASTRLAGRPQETQYF
>TRBJ1-4|TRBV27|NA|NA
TGTGCCAGCAGCAGACCTAATGAAAAACTGTTTTTT
CASSRPNEKLFF
>TRBJ1-4|TRBV19|NA|NA
TGTGCCAGTAGTCGGGGGAACGGAAATGAAAAACTGTTTTTT
CASSRGNGNEKLFF